Listed here are 5 T cell receptor beta chains from one sample, sequenced in a study of response to subunit inactivated influenza vaccine. MiXCR, applied by TCRdb to the RT-PCR reads, yields one record per CDR3 protein. The table records roughly 700,000 distinct CDR3 sequences, more than 11% of them present only once. Sequencing was performed on PBMCs from blood, taken less than 15 days before vaccination. The receptors originated from a middle-aged man who received an inactivated influenza vaccine.

This clonotype was recorded many times. The chain uses TRBV3-1 and TRBJ2-3; 12 positions match TRBD2. The junction had 5 bases not matched to a gene; V was cut back by 4 bases and J by 3 bases. The CDR3 is 16 residues long. Germline CDR1 reads LGHDT; CDR2 reads YNNKEL (reference sequence). The CDR3 is CASSRRLAGATDTQYF. CDR3 bases: TGTGCCAGCAGCCGCAGACTAGCGGGAGCAACAGATACGCAGTATTTT.

V and J are TRBV6-2 or TRBV6-3 and TRBJ2-5, with D perhaps TRBD1 or TRBD2 (5 bases each). The ends were cut back, 9 bases at V and 5 bases at J, with 13 bases in the middle. Germline CDR1 is MNHEY and CDR2 is SVGEGT. This CDR3 contains 12 residues. For the CDR3, the DNA is TGTGCCAGTACCCGGGGCCCCGAGACCCAGTACTTC. This encodes CASTRGPETQYF.

There are many counts of this clonotype. The gene calls are TRBV5-1 and TRBJ1-1; the D gene is possibly TRBD1 (6 bases). Trimming shortened V by 0 bases and J by 8 bases, and 14 bases separated the two germline ends. The CDR3 runs 14 residues. Germline CDR1 is SGHRS and CDR2 is YFSETQ. This CDR3 is CASSLEQGHSEAFF. In DNA, the CDR3 is TGCGCCAGCAGCTTGGAACAGGGCCATTCGGAAGCTTTCTTT. Combining the CDR3 with reference TRBV5-1 and TRBJ1-1 gives the whole variable domain KAGVTQTPRYLIKTRGQQVTLSCSPISGHRSVSWYQQTPGQGLQFLFEYFSETQRNKGNFPGRFSGRQFSNSRSEMNVSTLELGDSALYLCASSLEQGHSEAFFGQGTRLTVV.

This clonotype was seen a few times. The rearrangement links TRBV7-9 to TRBJ2-5; perhaps TRBD2 as D (6 bases). This CDR3 is built from 16 residues. Germline V CDR1 and CDR2: SEHNR, FQNEAQ (reference sequence). Trimming took 3 bases from V and 5 from J, leaving 19 bases between them. The CDR3 spells CASSLLMGGGLETQYF. In DNA form, the CDR3 reads TGTGCCAGCAGCTTGCTTATGGGGGGAGGACTGGAGACCCAGTACTTC.

This clonotype was counted between two and nine times. This chain uses TRBV14 with TRBJ2-7, with D unresolved. The germline CDR1 and CDR2 sequences are SGHDN and FVKESK. CDR3 length: 11 amino acids. V lost 3 bases, J lost 7 bases, and 7 bases lay in between. The DNA for the CDR3 is TGTGCCAGCAGCCAGAGTCGGGAGCAGTACTTC. This translates into CASSQSREQYF.